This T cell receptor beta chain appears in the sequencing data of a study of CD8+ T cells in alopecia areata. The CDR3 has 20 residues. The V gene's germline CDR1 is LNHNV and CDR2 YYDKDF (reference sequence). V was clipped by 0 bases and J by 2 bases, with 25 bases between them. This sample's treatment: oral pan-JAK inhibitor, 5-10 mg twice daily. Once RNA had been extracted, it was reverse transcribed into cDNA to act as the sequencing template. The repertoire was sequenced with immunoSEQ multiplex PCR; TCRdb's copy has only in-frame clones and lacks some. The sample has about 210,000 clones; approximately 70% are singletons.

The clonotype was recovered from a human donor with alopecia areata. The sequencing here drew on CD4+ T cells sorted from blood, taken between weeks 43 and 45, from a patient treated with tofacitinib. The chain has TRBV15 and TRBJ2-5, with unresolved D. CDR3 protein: CATSRDLPSFSGTQQETQYF. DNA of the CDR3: TGTGCCACCAGCAGAGATCTACCTTCCTTTTCGGGCACTCAACAAGAGACCCAGTACTTC.